The clone carrying this T cell receptor (beta chain) was seen repeatedly, ten times or more. Its antigen is currently unknown. The time point here: sample taken at primary tumor resection. Samples were donated by 72 untreated early-stage non-small cell lung cancer patients. The data are from a study of spatial heterogeneity in lung cancer. General observations from the study: Expanded intratumoral alpha and beta TCR counts tracked tumor mutation counts.

One entry per CDR3 protein, called by TCRdb with MiXCR from the 5' RACE reads. The sample shows about 3,500 distinct CDR3 sequences, under 5% of them seen only once. The length of the CDR3 is 15 residues. This chain uses TRBV21-1 with TRBJ2-7. TRBV21-1 is noted as a pseudogene. The sequences come from lung tumor tissue, collected at surgery. The sequence derives from a female donor with early-stage non-small cell lung cancer. The CDR3 loop reads CASSKEYAGAYEQYF. The CDR3 nucleotides are TGTGCCAGCAGCAAAGAATATGCAGGAGCCTACGAGCAGTACTTC.